One and the same sample provided the 31 T cell receptor beta chains below, sequenced in a study of response to subunit inactivated influenza vaccine. One entry per CDR3 protein, called by TCRdb with MiXCR from the RT-PCR reads. The table has around 650,000 distinct CDR3 sequences, less than 20% seen once; the top ten hold 9.5% to 13%. The starting material was PBMCs from blood, obtained roughly 12 days after vaccination. These receptors came from a man aged 45 to 65 who received an inactivated influenza vaccine.

The genes are TRBV5-1 and TRBJ2-3; TRBD2 might be the D (6 bases). Looked up from germline, CDR1 is SGHRS and CDR2 is YFSETQ. Trimming pared 4 bases from V and 2 bases from J, leaving 14 bases between. The CDR3 covers 15 residues. The CDR3 reads CASSRRGVPTDTQYF. In DNA form, the CDR3 reads TGCGCCAGCAGCCGGCGGGGAGTCCCCACAGATACGCAGTATTTT.

This rearrangement joins TRBV4-1 to TRBJ1-5; D ambiguous. Germline CDR1 and CDR2: MGHRA and YSYEKL. This CDR3 comprises 17 residues. The V gene lost 2 bases and the J gene lost 2 bases, with 16 bases spanning the gap. The CDR3 sequence is CASSQLPTGLGNQPQHF. The CDR3 DNA reads as TGCGCCAGCAGCCAACTCCCAACGGGGTTGGGCAATCAGCCCCAGCATTTT.

This clonotype was recorded a few times. The rearrangement joins TRBV20-1 to TRBJ1-6; D might be TRBD1 (5 bases). CDR1 is DFQATT, CDR2 SNEGSKA, per germline (reference sequence). V lost 3 bases and J 7 bases, leaving 10 bases between the germline ends. This CDR3 is built from 13 residues. CDR3 protein: CSARRQGNSPLHF. In DNA form, the CDR3 reads TGCAGTGCTAGGAGGCAGGGAAATTCACCCCTCCACTTT.

This clonotype was seen only a few times. J is TRBJ1-2 and V is TRBV4-1, with 7 bases that match TRBD1. The CDR3 consists of 16 residues. Germline V gene data show CDR1 as MGHRA and CDR2 as YSYEKL. V lost 0 bases and J lost 2; bases outside the gene matches: 6. Here the CDR3 DNA reads TGCGCCAGCAGCCAAGATCGGGACAGTTTGAACTATGGCTACACCTTC. This codes for CASSQDRDSLNYGYTF.

The chain employs TRBV29-1 and TRBJ2-7, with TRBD2 matching over 9 bases. The CDR3 extends over 14 amino acids. The junction had 12 bases not matched to a gene; V was cut back by 6 bases and J by 6 bases. Germline CDR1 SQVTM, CDR2 ANQGSEA. CDR3 DNA: TGCAGCGTCAGGGGACTAGCAGGTTTGCCCGAGCAGTACTTC. Protein product: CSVRGLAGLPEQYF.

The sample holds many counts of this clonotype. CDR3 in amino acids: CATSPRGGDEQYF. The CDR3 coding sequence is TGTGCCACCAGCCCCCGGGGAGGGGACGAGCAGTACTTC. V gene TRBV15 combines with J gene TRBJ2-7; 7 positions match TRBD2. The CDR3 totals 13 residues. Germline V gene data show CDR1 as LNHNV and CDR2 as YYDKDF (reference sequence). With 5 bases clipped from V and 5 bases from J, the junction kept 6 bases outside the gene matches.

V gene TRBV6-5 combines with J gene TRBJ2-3; TRBD2 matches at 11 bases. The V gene end was trimmed by 4 bases and the J gene end by 6 bases; junction bases not matched to a gene: 6. The CDR3 covers 15 residues. The germline CDR1 and CDR2 sequences are MNHEY and SVGAGI. CDR3 in DNA: TGTGCCAGCAGTTTAGCGGGGGGGCCCGTGGATACGCAGTATTTT. Translated: CASSLAGGPVDTQYF.

This rearrangement joins TRBV6-1 to TRBJ2-1; 11 bases match TRBD1. CDR3 length: 14 amino acids. The V and J ends lost 7 bases and 9 bases, in that order; junction bases with no gene match: 8. Germline values: CDR1 MNHNS, CDR2 SASEGT. The CDR3 region has the DNA TGTGCCAGCATTCTGGACAGGGGGCCGCTTGAGCAGTTCTTC. The encoded protein is CASILDRGPLEQFF.

The chain joins TRBV20-1 to TRBJ2-1, with D perhaps TRBD2 (6 bases). The V end lost 8 bases, the J end lost 4 bases, and 18 bases lay between the germline ends. CDR1 is DFQATT, CDR2 SNEGSKA, per germline (reference sequence). This CDR3 spans 14 amino acids. CDR3 in amino acids: CSHPVRAGYNEQFF. For the CDR3, the DNA is TGCAGTCACCCCGTTAGGGCGGGATACAATGAGCAGTTCTTC.

This clonotype was seen only a few times. The gene calls are TRBV2 and TRBJ2-4, with D possibly TRBD2 on 6 matching bases. CDR1 and CDR2 (germline): SNHLY, FYNNEI. The length of the CDR3 is 13 residues. The ends were cut back, 8 bases at V and 16 bases at J, with 24 bases in the middle. CDR3 nucleotide sequence: TGTGCCAGCGTGTTGGACACAAATAGCGGAGCTTACTTC. It specifies CASVLDTNSGAYF.

The rearrangement uses TRBV29-1 and TRBJ2-5; possible D gene TRBD2, 5 bases. Per the germline V gene, CDR1 is SQVTM and CDR2 is ANQGSEA. The CDR3 sequence is 13 residues long. Trimming took off 4 bases at V and 2 bases at J, with 11 bases between the two ends. The DNA of the CDR3 is TGCAGCGTTGCCTTTGCGGGTCAAGAGACCCAGTACTTC. Protein sequence: CSVAFAGQETQYF.

In this sample, this clonotype turned up many times. V and J are TRBV15 and TRBJ2-3; D gene uncertain. The V end was cut by 0 bases, the J end by 0 bases, with 16 bases between. The CDR3 totals 18 residues. Germline CDR1 LNHNV, CDR2 YYDKDF (reference sequence). This chain's CDR3 is CATSRDIRGGMSTDTQYF. The CDR3 DNA reads TGTGCCACCAGCAGAGATATTCGCGGCGGCATGAGCACAGATACGCAGTATTTT. Full variable domain (remainder filled in from reference TRBV15 and TRBJ2-3): DAMVIQNPRYQVTQFGKPVTLSCSQTLNHNVMYWYQQKSSQAPKLLFHYYDKDFNNEADTPDNFQSRRPNTSFCFLDIRSPGLGDTAMYLCATSRDIRGGMSTDTQYFGPGTRLTVL.

V usage is TRBV29-1 and J usage is TRBJ2-1, with 9 bases matching TRBD1. CDR1 is SQVTM and CDR2 is ANQGSEA in the germline V gene. The CDR3 runs to 13 residues. After removal of 7 bases from V and 6 bases from J, the junction contained 7 bases not matched to a gene. The CDR3: CSERTGALNEQFF. CDR3 DNA sequence: TGCAGCGAACGGACAGGGGCCCTCAATGAGCAGTTCTTC.

The J gene is TRBJ2-3, the V gene TRBV5-1; 9 bases fit TRBD2. The CDR3 is 15 amino acids. The V and J ends lost 4 bases and 5 bases, in that order; junction bases with no gene match: 8. Germline V gene lookup returns CDR1 SGHRS and CDR2 YFSETQ. Here the CDR3 reads CASSGPSGAKDTQYF. DNA of the CDR3: TGCGCCAGCAGCGGCCCTAGCGGGGCTAAAGATACGCAGTATTTT. The full variable domain, in which reference TRBV5-1 and TRBJ2-3 provide the parts outside the CDR3, is KAGVTQTPRYLIKTRGQQVTLSCSPISGHRSVSWYQQTPGQGLQFLFEYFSETQRNKGNFPGRFSGRQFSNSRSEMNVSTLELGDSALYLCASSGPSGAKDTQYFGPGTRLTVL.

This clonotype came up many times. The chain has TRBV7-2 and TRBJ1-5; D remains unclear. This CDR3 is built from 13 residues. Trimming removed 5 bases from V and 4 bases from J, with 9 bases in between. From germline, CDR1 is SGHTA and CDR2 FQGNSA. CDR3 coding DNA: TGTGCCAGCAGCAAGGACGGGAATCAGCCCCAGCATTTT. Translation: CASSKDGNQPQHF.

The chain combines TRBV12-3 or TRBV12-4 with TRBJ2-7; D unresolved. CDR3 length equals 13 residues. The V end was cut by 6 bases, the J end by 4 bases, with 13 bases between. CDR3 region: CASSPYGVYEQYF. For the CDR3, the DNA is TGTGCCAGCAGCCCCTACGGCGTTTACGAGCAGTACTTC.

This clonotype came up a few times. V usage is TRBV29-1 and J usage is TRBJ1-2; D is perhaps TRBD1 (6 bases). CDR1 and CDR2 from the germline V gene are SQVTM and ANQGSEA. Trimming left V 2 bases short and J 6 bases short, with 7 bases between. This CDR3 comprises 11 residues. The CDR3 loop is CSVEQGNGYTF. As DNA, the CDR3 is TGCAGCGTTGAACAGGGGAATGGCTACACCTTC.

The rearrangement joins TRBV18 to TRBJ2-7, with D perhaps matching TRBD2 (6 bases). The CDR3 runs to 15 residues. Germline CDR1 reads KGHSH; CDR2 reads LQKENI. V gave up 6 bases and J gave up 3 bases, with 18 bases separating them. The CDR3, as DNA: TGTGCCAGCTCCCCAGGGACTTCTCCCCGCTACGAGCAGTACTTC. It specifies CASSPGTSPRYEQYF. Variable domain in full (rest from reference TRBV18 and TRBJ2-7): NAGVMQNPRHLVRRRGQEARLRCSPMKGHSHVYWYRQLPEEGLKFMVYLQKENIIDESGMPKERFSAEFPKEGPSILRIQQVVRGDSAAYFCASSPGTSPRYEQYFGPGTRLTVT.

This clonotype showed up just a few times. In nucleotides, the CDR3 is TGCAGTGCCCCGCCCCTAGCGGGGGGCTTCACAGATACGCAGTATTTT. It specifies CSAPPLAGGFTDTQYF. This sequence joins TRBV20-1 and TRBJ2-3, with 11 bases lining up with TRBD2. Germline V lookup: CDR1 DFQATT, CDR2 SNEGSKA (reference sequence). This CDR3 contains 16 residues. V lost 6 bases, J lost 2 bases, and 10 bases stayed unmatched.

The chain joins TRBV27 to TRBJ2-6, with D possibly TRBD1 on 5 matching bases. CDR3 size: 15 residues. V gave up 8 bases and J gave up 4 bases, with 15 bases separating them. Germline V lookup: CDR1 MNHEY, CDR2 SMNVEV (reference sequence). CDR3 residues: CASCRENVGANVLTF. The DNA for the CDR3 is TGTGCCAGCTGCAGGGAAAACGTCGGGGCCAACGTCCTGACTTTC.

The gene calls are TRBV6-2 or TRBV6-3 and TRBJ1-1; no clear D gene. Germline CDR1 and CDR2: MNHEY and SVGEGT. V dropped 5 bases and J dropped 10 bases, with 17 bases sitting between them. This CDR3 is 13 amino acids long. The chain's CDR3 is CASSRSGPSGAFF. CDR3 nucleotides: TGTGCCAGCAGTCGATCGGGCCCCAGCGGAGCTTTCTTT.

The chain combines TRBV6-1 with TRBJ2-2, with 7 bases that match TRBD2. Per germline, CDR1 MNHNS and CDR2 SASEGT. CDR3 length: 15 amino acids. Trimming cost V 6 bases and J 6 bases; bases outside gene matches: 10. The CDR3: CASSGRGGGAGELFF. CDR3 DNA sequence: TGTGCCAGCAGCGGTCGCGGGGGAGGAGCCGGGGAGCTGTTTTTT.

This rearrangement joins TRBV7-6 to TRBJ2-1; TRBD2 matches at 7 bases. Germline V gives CDR1 SGHVS, CDR2 FNYEAQ. With 4 bases clipped from V and 6 bases from J, the junction kept 3 bases outside the gene matches. The CDR3 length is 13 residues. The chain's CDR3 is CASSSREVNEQFF. Written as DNA, the CDR3 is TGTGCCAGCAGCTCCCGGGAGGTCAATGAGCAGTTCTTC.

The CDR3 is CASSWVGASNEKLFF. CDR3 in DNA: TGTGCCAGCAGTTGGGTTGGGGCTTCTAATGAAAAACTGTTTTTT. The gene calls are TRBV6-5 and TRBJ1-4, with D possibly TRBD1 on 5 matching bases. The V and J ends lost 4 bases and 3 bases respectively, with 12 bases between them. Per the germline V gene, CDR1 is MNHEY and CDR2 is SVGAGI. This CDR3 is built from 15 residues.

The genes are TRBV3-1 and TRBJ1-1, with TRBD1 matching 10 bases. Germline V CDR1 and CDR2: LGHDT, YNNKEL (reference sequence). The trim removed 5 bases at V and 5 bases at J, leaving 5 bases unmatched. The CDR3 has 14 amino acids. CDR3 region: CASSGGTGETEAFF. The CDR3 DNA is TGTGCCAGCAGCGGCGGGACAGGGGAGACTGAAGCTTTCTTT. The full variable domain, in which reference TRBV3-1 and TRBJ1-1 provide the parts outside the CDR3, is DTAVSQTPKYLVTQMGNDKSIKCEQNLGHDTMYWYKQDSKKFLKIMFSYNNKELIINETVPNRFSPKSPDKAHLNLHINSLELGDSAVYFCASSGGTGETEAFFGQGTRLTVV.

This clonotype was detected many times. The chain is built from TRBV11-2 and TRBJ2-1; a possible D gene is TRBD1 (6 bases). This CDR3 is 17 amino acids long. V lost 5 bases, J lost 7 bases, and 24 bases lay in between. Germline V gene data show CDR1 as SGHAT and CDR2 as FQNNGV. CDR3 coding DNA: TGTGCCAGCAGCCCCGGCCCGAACAGGGTTTCGAGTAATGAGCAGTTCTTC. Translation: CASSPGPNRVSSNEQFF.

This clonotype appeared many times. This sequence joins TRBV5-1 and TRBJ2-1; 10 bases align to TRBD1. Germline CDR1 and CDR2: SGHRS and YFSETQ. This CDR3 is built from 14 residues. Germline trimming cut 5 bases from V and 7 bases from J; bases unmatched to any gene: 6. The CDR3 reads CASRSTGGYNEQFF. DNA of the CDR3: TGCGCCAGCAGATCGACAGGGGGCTATAATGAGCAGTTCTTC.

This clonotype has a count of ten or more. This sequence joins TRBV9 and TRBJ2-3; D is ambiguous. Trimming pared 0 bases from V and 0 bases from J, leaving 5 bases between. CDR1 is SGDLS and CDR2 is YYNGEE in the germline V gene. The CDR3 has 14 amino acids. CDR3 sequence (DNA): TGTGCCAGCAGCGTAGGCCACAGCACAGATACGCAGTATTTT. Protein product: CASSVGHSTDTQYF.

This clonotype was found a few times. The chain uses TRBV29-1 and TRBJ2-2, with D tentatively TRBD1 (6 bases). Germline CDR1 SQVTM, CDR2 ANQGSEA. Deletions cut 6 bases from V and 4 bases from J, with 18 bases between. The CDR3 spans 15 residues. The CDR3 bases are TGCAGCGTCCTCCGGGACACAAGAACCACCGGGGAGCTGTTTTTT. Translation gives CSVLRDTRTTGELFF.

The sample holds a few counts of this clonotype. V and J are TRBV25-1 and TRBJ1-1; D perhaps matches TRBD1 (5 bases). The CDR3 has 18 residues. Germline V gene lookup returns CDR1 MGHDK and CDR2 SYGVNS. V dropped 7 bases and J dropped 0 bases, with 24 bases sitting between them. The CDR3 loop is CASTHQSGGGGLNTEAFF. The CDR3 bases are TGTGCCAGCACCCATCAGTCAGGCGGGGGGGGGTTGAACACTGAAGCTTTCTTT.

A few counts support this clonotype. The chain has TRBV14 and TRBJ2-3; possibly TRBD1 or TRBD2 for D (6 bases each). Per the germline V gene, CDR1 is SGHDN and CDR2 is FVKESK. The CDR3 totals 14 residues. Between the trimmed V and J ends, which lost 2 bases and 5 bases, there was a span of 11 bases. In DNA, the CDR3 is TGTGCCAGCAGCCAACTGGAGGGGGTAGATACGCAGTATTTT. It codes for CASSQLEGVDTQYF.